The next 30 T cell receptor beta chains were all read from a single sample in a study of cytomegalovirus exposure and HLA in healthy donors. Primers included in the PCR were 60 Vbeta and 13 Jbeta primers. Clones were sequenced by immunoSEQ multiplex PCR, and TCRdb holds only the in-frame ones, with some missing. The table has 220,000 or so clones, about 75% seen once. Sequenced sample: PBMCs. All receptors derive from a woman in her 30s in good health and CMV-seronegative.

The sample holds a few counts of this clone. The chain uses TRBV30 and TRBJ2-7; D might be TRBD2 (5 bases). The V end lost 3 bases, the J end lost 2 bases, and 5 bases lay between the germline ends. Germline-derived CDR1 and CDR2 are GTSNPN and SVGIG (reference sequence). This CDR3 comprises 11 residues. The CDR3 sequence: CAWRRAYEQYF. CDR3 DNA sequence: TGTGCCTGGAGGCGGGCCTACGAGCAGTACTTC.

The chain is built from TRBV5-1 and TRBJ1-1; 8 bases align to TRBD1. CDR3 length: 14 amino acids. Losses at the gene ends were 1 base for V and 4 bases for J; bases not matched to a gene: 3. Germline V gene lookup returns CDR1 SGHRS and CDR2 YFSETQ. The CDR3 loop is CASSLQGAITEAFF. The CDR3 nucleotides read TGCGCCAGCAGCTTGCAGGGGGCTATCACTGAAGCTTTCTTT.

This clone came up a few times. The chain recombines TRBV2 with TRBJ2-1; 7 bases align to TRBD2. Germline V gene sequence: CDR1 SNHLY, CDR2 FYNNEI. V was clipped by 8 bases and J by 0 bases; unmatched bases: 13. The CDR3 is 17 residues long. This CDR3 reads CASRLGGSSSSYNEQFF. The CDR3 coding sequence is TGTGCCAGCCGACTCGGGGGGAGTAGTAGCTCCTACAATGAGCAGTTCTTC.

This clone has just a few counts. The chain carries TRBV6-5 and TRBJ2-1, with TRBD1 matching 8 bases. With 5 bases clipped from V and 7 bases from J, the junction kept 10 bases outside the gene matches. The V gene's germline CDR1 is MNHEY and CDR2 SVGAGI. The CDR3 has 15 amino acids. Here the CDR3 DNA reads TGTGCCAGCAGTCTCCGACGGACAGGGAGAAATGAGCAGTTCTTC. Its translation is CASSLRRTGRNEQFF.

The chain couples TRBV7-9 to TRBJ2-1; 12 bases map to TRBD2. Trimming removed 3 bases from V and 8 bases from J; junction bases left unmatched: 5. Germline CDR1 reads SEHNR; CDR2 reads FQNEAQ (reference sequence). This CDR3 spans 15 amino acids. The CDR3 reads CASSFLAGGPYEQFF. DNA for the CDR3: TGTGCCAGCAGCTTCCTAGCGGGAGGGCCTTATGAGCAGTTCTTC.

This sequence joins TRBV12-5 and TRBJ1-2, with TRBD1 identical over 7 bases. The CDR3 is made up of 14 amino acids. V trimming: 3 bases; J trimming: 6 bases; junction bases outside the gene matches: 7. Germline assignment: CDR1 LGHNT and CDR2 FRNRAP. CDR3 sequence: CASGLLGQGDGYTF. The CDR3 nucleotides are TGTGCTAGTGGTTTACTTGGGCAGGGGGATGGCTACACCTTC.

This clone was detected a few times. The chain combines TRBV5-6 with TRBJ2-7; D is unresolved. Between the trimmed V and J ends, which lost 0 bases and 1 base, there was a span of 11 bases. CDR3 length: 15 residues. Germline CDR1 and CDR2: SGHDT and YYEEEE. In DNA, the CDR3 is TGTGCCAGCAGCTTGGTGCCACACGAATCCTACGAGCAGTACTTC. Amino acids: CASSLVPHESYEQYF.

As to this clone: Its ends do not fully match the called genes, so a read error is possible. The same CDR3 can be traced to other DNA sequences in this sample. The chain links TRBV4-1 to TRBJ1-2, with D unresolved. The CDR3 is 13 residues long. Germline lookup yields CDR1 MGHRA and CDR2 YSYEKL. CDR3 loop: CASSQVFAGGYTF. The CDR3 DNA is TGTGCCAGCAGCCAAGTATTCGCGGGTGGCTACACCTTC.

The chain joins TRBV7-2 to TRBJ2-7; the match to TRBD2 covers 8 bases. The CDR3 is made up of 16 amino acids. CDR1 and CDR2 (germline): SGHTA, FQGNSA. V was pared by 5 bases and J by 3 bases, with 12 bases of the junction left unmatched. The CDR3 here is CASSAPLGGGYYEQYF. The CDR3 DNA is TGTGCCAGCAGCGCTCCTCTGGGCGGGGGGTACTACGAGCAGTACTTC. The complete variable domain, with remaining parts taken from reference TRBV7-2 and TRBJ2-7, reads GAGVSQSPSNKVTEKGKDVELRCDPISGHTALYWYRQSLGQGLEFLIYFQGNSAPDKSGLPSDRFSAERTGGSVSTLTIQRTQQEDSAVYLCASSAPLGGGYYEQYFGPGTRLTVT.

The V gene is TRBV15, the J gene TRBJ1-1; D is ambiguous. The V and J ends lost 3 bases and 4 bases respectively, with 12 bases between them. This CDR3 is 14 amino acids long. The V gene's germline CDR1 is LNHNV and CDR2 YYDKDF (reference sequence). CDR3 region: CATSSGSRGTEAFF. The DNA for the CDR3 is TGTGCCACCAGCAGCGGGAGCCGCGGCACTGAAGCTTTCTTT.

The genes are TRBV9 and TRBJ1-2, with no clear D. The V gene's germline CDR1 is SGDLS and CDR2 YYNGEE. The CDR3 extends over 16 amino acids. V lost 0 bases, J lost 4 bases, and 16 bases lay in between. This CDR3 reads CASSVELVGQVYGYTF. The DNA for the CDR3 is TGTGCCAGCAGCGTAGAGTTAGTGGGCCAGGTCTATGGCTACACCTTC.

A word on this clone: The junction differs from germline at one of its ends, possibly a read error. This same CDR3 is encoded by further DNA sequences in the sample. The genes are TRBV7-3 and TRBJ2-1; 7 positions agree with TRBD2. The CDR3 spans 18 residues. Germline CDR1 reads SGHTA; CDR2 reads FQGTGA. CDR3 region: CASSLMTPTSVGYNEQFF. DNA for the CDR3: TGCGCCAGCAGCTTAATGACACCCACTAGCGTAGGCTACAATGAGCAGTTCTTC.

A few counts support this clone. This chain connects TRBV19 to TRBJ1-2; D is ambiguous. CDR1 and CDR2 (germline): LNHDA, SQIVND (reference sequence). Trimming removed 5 bases at V and 7 bases at J, with 14 bases between. This CDR3 is built from 13 residues. CDR3 loop: CASSFDRVIGYTF. The CDR3 DNA follows: TGTGCCAGTAGTTTCGACCGGGTGATTGGCTACACCTTC.

V usage is TRBV5-6 and J usage is TRBJ2-7, with 10 bases matching TRBD2. Germline V CDR1 and CDR2: SGHDT, YYEEEE. V gave up 4 bases and J gave up 0 bases; unmatched junction bases: 10. The CDR3 contains 17 residues. The CDR3 loop is CASSPGTSVSLSYEQYF. The CDR3 bases are TGTGCCAGCAGCCCCGGGACTAGCGTTAGTCTCTCCTACGAGCAGTACTTC. Variable domain in full (rest from reference TRBV5-6 and TRBJ2-7): DAGVTQSPTHLIKTRGQQVTLRCSPKSGHDTVSWYQQALGQGPQFIFQYYEEEERQRGNFPDRFSGHQFPNYSSELNVNALLLGDSALYLCASSPGTSVSLSYEQYFGPGTRLTVT.

This chain joins TRBV11-3 and TRBJ1-3; maybe TRBD1 (6 bases). Germline V lookup: CDR1 SGHNT, CDR2 YENEEA. CDR3 size: 19 residues. V lost 2 bases to trimming and J lost 3 bases, with 23 bases between them. The chain's CDR3 is CASSLMFFNRENVGNTIYF. CDR3 sequence (DNA): TGTGCCAGCAGCTTAATGTTTTTCAACAGGGAGAACGTTGGAAACACCATATATTTT.

The gene calls are TRBV9 and TRBJ1-2; 12 bases are shared with TRBD1. This CDR3 is built from 16 residues. From germline, CDR1 is SGDLS and CDR2 YYNGEE. Losses at the gene ends were 4 bases for V and 7 bases for J; bases not matched to a gene: 11. CDR3 nucleotides: TGTGCCAGCAGCAGTCCCTCCGGGACAGGGGGCTTTGGCTACACCTTC. As protein: CASSSPSGTGGFGYTF.

In this sample, this clone turned up a few times. The CDR3 region has the DNA TGCGCCAGCAGCTTGGGTCGGGACAGCCATGGCTACACCTTC. Its translation: CASSLGRDSHGYTF. The chain links TRBV5-1 to TRBJ1-2; 7 bases fit TRBD1. The CDR3 consists of 14 residues. J was trimmed by 6 bases and V by 0 bases; bases with no gene match: 5. CDR1 is SGHRS and CDR2 is YFSETQ in the germline V gene.

This clone was seen a few times. The genes are TRBV6-6 and TRBJ1-1; perhaps TRBD1 as D (5 bases). The CDR3 totals 13 residues. Germline V lookup: CDR1 MNHNY, CDR2 SVGAGI (reference sequence). Trimming took off 2 bases at V and 7 bases at J, with 11 bases between the two ends. The CDR3 DNA follows: TGTGCCAGCAGTTACAGGGGTTGGGTTGAAGCTTTCTTT. It encodes CASSYRGWVEAFF.

This clone appeared a few times. The chain has TRBV25-1 and TRBJ2-3; D ambiguous. The germline V gene has CDR1 MGHDK and CDR2 SYGVNS. The CDR3 totals 12 residues. Trimming removed 5 bases at V and 0 bases at J, with 3 bases between. CDR3 sequence reads: CASSLSTDTQYF. DNA of the CDR3: TGTGCCAGCAGTCTCAGCACAGATACGCAGTATTTT.

This chain joins TRBV5-4 and TRBJ1-1, with D possibly matching TRBD1 (5 bases). The length of the CDR3 is 13 residues. V was clipped by 0 bases and J by 3 bases, with 6 bases between them. Germline V CDR1 and CDR2: SGHNT, YYREEE (reference sequence). This chain's CDR3 is CASSLDRHTEAFF. CDR3 nucleotide sequence: TGTGCCAGCAGCTTGGACAGGCACACTGAAGCTTTCTTT.

The chain has TRBV19 and TRBJ2-7; D ambiguous. The V gene lost 3 bases and the J gene lost 2 bases, with 11 bases spanning the gap. Germline values: CDR1 LNHDA, CDR2 SQIVND (reference sequence). The CDR3 consists of 14 residues. In DNA, the CDR3 is TGTGCCAGTAGTATCCAGGTCGAGACCTACGAGCAGTACTTC. Its translation: CASSIQVETYEQYF. The full variable domain, with the rest looked up from reference TRBV19 and TRBJ2-7, is DGGITQSPKYLFRKEGQNVTLSCEQNLNHDAMYWYRQDPGQGLRLIYYSQIVNDFQKGDIAEGYSVSREKKESFPLTVTSAQKNPTAFYLCASSIQVETYEQYFGPGTRLTVT.

This clone was picked up one time. The rearrangement uses TRBV5-6 and TRBJ2-3; 11 bases map to TRBD2. The V gene end was trimmed by 0 bases and the J gene end by 4 bases; junction bases not matched to a gene: 4. The CDR3 totals 16 residues. Germline V CDR1 and CDR2: SGHDT, YYEEEE. DNA for the CDR3: TGTGCCAGCAGCTTGGTGACTAGCGGGGCGGCAGATACGCAGTATTTT. Its protein is CASSLVTSGAADTQYF. The full variable domain, rest sourced from reference TRBV5-6 and TRBJ2-3, is DAGVTQSPTHLIKTRGQQVTLRCSPKSGHDTVSWYQQALGQGPQFIFQYYEEEERQRGNFPDRFSGHQFPNYSSELNVNALLLGDSALYLCASSLVTSGAADTQYFGPGTRLTVL.

The chain combines TRBV5-4 with TRBJ2-3; D perhaps matches TRBD1 (5 bases). V was trimmed by 1 base and J by 8 bases, leaving 14 bases between them. This CDR3 comprises 14 residues. Germline V gene data show CDR1 as SGHNT and CDR2 as YYREEE (reference sequence). The DNA for the CDR3 is TGTGCCAGCAGCTTGCAAGGGGCGCTTGGTACGCAGTATTTT. Its protein product is CASSLQGALGTQYF.

As for this clone: This specimen includes other DNA sequences encoding the same CDR3. V is TRBV6-6 and J is TRBJ1-1; no definite D call. This CDR3 region has 14 residues. The V end was cut by 0 bases, the J end by 1 base, with 6 bases between. The V gene's germline CDR1 is MNHNY and CDR2 SVGAGI (reference sequence). CDR3 region: CASSYSRGNTEAFF. The CDR3 DNA sequence: TGTGCCAGCAGTTACTCACGGGGGAACACTGAAGCTTTCTTT.

The rearrangement uses TRBV21-1 and TRBJ2-1; the D call TRBD2 from the table was never checked on the DNA. TRBV21-1 is noted as a pseudogene. The CDR3 runs to 16 residues. The CDR3 DNA sequence: TGTGCCAGCAGCAACTTGGAGCGGCTCTCCTACAATGAGCAGTTCTTC. It encodes CASSNLERLSYNEQFF.

The chain is built from TRBV29-1 and TRBJ1-2; possibly TRBD1 for D (5 bases). The length of the CDR3 is 16 residues. V was shortened by 4 bases and J by 2 bases, with 20 bases between the two germline ends. In germline, CDR1 is SQVTM, CDR2 ANQGSEA. The DNA for the CDR3 is TGCAGCGTTGGGTTTATGGGGGGGATCCTGAACTATGGCTACACCTTC. It yields the protein CSVGFMGGILNYGYTF.

The chain combines TRBV19 with TRBJ1-5, with D tentatively TRBD1 (6 bases). The germline V gene encodes CDR1 LNHDA and CDR2 SQIVND (reference sequence). This CDR3 comprises 14 residues. The ends were cut back, 1 base at V and 7 bases at J, with 11 bases in the middle. CDR3 protein: CASSIAGAYQPQHF. The CDR3, as DNA: TGTGCCAGTAGTATAGCAGGGGCTTACCAGCCCCAGCATTTT.

V gene TRBV5-6 combines with J gene TRBJ1-2; D remains unclear. V lost 4 bases and J 4 bases, leaving 8 bases between the germline ends. The CDR3 loop spans 12 amino acids. Germline V CDR1 and CDR2: SGHDT, YYEEEE. The DNA for the CDR3 is TGTGCCAGCAGCGTCCGTTTCTATGGCTACACCTTC. Its protein product is CASSVRFYGYTF.

The gene calls are TRBV5-1 and TRBJ2-1, with TRBD2 matching over 10 bases. CDR3 size: 16 residues. Germline V lookup: CDR1 SGHRS, CDR2 YFSETQ. Trimming cost V 3 bases and J 6 bases; bases outside gene matches: 9. CDR3 coding DNA: TGCGCCAGCAGCTCGGGGGGGACTAGCGTCAGCAATGAGCAGTTCTTC. Protein sequence: CASSSGGTSVSNEQFF.

This rearrangement joins TRBV6-5 to TRBJ1-2, with 7 positions matching TRBD1. Looked up from germline, CDR1 is MNHEY and CDR2 is SVGAGI. The V and J ends lost 2 bases and 4 bases, in that order; junction bases with no gene match: 10. This CDR3 comprises 16 residues. The CDR3 region has the DNA TGTGCCAGCAGTTACCGGGGCGACAGGGCAGGCTATGGCTACACCTTC. This encodes CASSYRGDRAGYGYTF.